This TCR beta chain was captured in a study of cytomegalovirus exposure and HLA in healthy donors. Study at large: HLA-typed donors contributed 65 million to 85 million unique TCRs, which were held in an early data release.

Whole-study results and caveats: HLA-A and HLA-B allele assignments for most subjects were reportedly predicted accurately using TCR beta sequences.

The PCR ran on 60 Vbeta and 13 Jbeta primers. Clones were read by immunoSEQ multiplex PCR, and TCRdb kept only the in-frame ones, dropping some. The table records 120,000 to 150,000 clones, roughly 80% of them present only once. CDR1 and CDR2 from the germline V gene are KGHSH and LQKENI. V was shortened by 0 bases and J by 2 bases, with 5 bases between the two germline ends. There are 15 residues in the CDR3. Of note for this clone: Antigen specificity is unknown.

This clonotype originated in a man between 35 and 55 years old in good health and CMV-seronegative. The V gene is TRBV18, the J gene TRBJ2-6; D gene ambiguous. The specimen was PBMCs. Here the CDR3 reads CASSPPRTGANVLTF. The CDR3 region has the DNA TGTGCCAGCTCACCACCCAGAACTGGGGCCAACGTCCTGACTTTC.